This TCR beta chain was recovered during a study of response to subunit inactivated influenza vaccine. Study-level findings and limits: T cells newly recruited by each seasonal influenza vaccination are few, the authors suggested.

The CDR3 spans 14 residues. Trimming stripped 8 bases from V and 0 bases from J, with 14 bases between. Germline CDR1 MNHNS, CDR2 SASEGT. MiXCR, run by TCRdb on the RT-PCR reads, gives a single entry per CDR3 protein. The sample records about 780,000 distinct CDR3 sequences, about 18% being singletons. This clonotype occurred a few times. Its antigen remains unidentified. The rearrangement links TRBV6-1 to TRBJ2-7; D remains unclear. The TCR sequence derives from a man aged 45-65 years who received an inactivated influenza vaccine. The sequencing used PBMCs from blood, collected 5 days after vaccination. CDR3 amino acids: CASRLRAPSYEQYF. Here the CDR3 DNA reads TGTGCCAGCCGCCTTCGGGCCCCCTCCTACGAGCAGTACTTC.